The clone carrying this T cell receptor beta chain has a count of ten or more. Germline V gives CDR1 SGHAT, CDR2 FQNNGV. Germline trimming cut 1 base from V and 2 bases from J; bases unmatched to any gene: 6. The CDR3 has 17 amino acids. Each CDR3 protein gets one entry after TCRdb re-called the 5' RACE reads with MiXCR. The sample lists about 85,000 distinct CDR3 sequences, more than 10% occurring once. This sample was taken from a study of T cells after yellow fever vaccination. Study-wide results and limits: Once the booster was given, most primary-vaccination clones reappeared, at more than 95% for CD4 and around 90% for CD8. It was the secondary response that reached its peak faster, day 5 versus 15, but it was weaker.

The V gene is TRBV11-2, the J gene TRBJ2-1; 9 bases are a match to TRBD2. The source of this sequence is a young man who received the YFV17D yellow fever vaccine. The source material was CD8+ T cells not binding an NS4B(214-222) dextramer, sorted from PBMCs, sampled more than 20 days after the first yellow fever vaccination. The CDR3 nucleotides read TGTGCCAGCAGCTTAGTCGGCGGGGGGGCGACCTACAATGAGCAGTTCTTC. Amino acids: CASSLVGGGATYNEQFF. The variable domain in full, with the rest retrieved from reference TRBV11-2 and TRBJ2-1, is EAGVAQSPRYKIIEKRQSVAFWCNPISGHATLYWYQQILGQGPKLLIQFQNNGVVDDSQLPKDRFSAERLKGVDSTLKIQPAKLEDSAVYLCASSLVGGGATYNEQFFGPGTRLTVL.